The rows below give T cell receptor beta chains drawn from one sample of a study of T cell responses to AZD1222 COVID-19 vaccine. Repertoires were generated with immunoSEQ multiplex PCR, while TCRdb's copy carries only in-frame clones and drops some. The table includes approximately 110,000 clones, roughly nine tenths detected once. The material was peripheral blood, obtained on day 0 of AZD1222 vaccination. The receptors come from an adult in good health. CDR3s include the opening cysteine and the closing phenylalanine or tryptophan. A D gene is named only where the DNA matches it firmly. Rows give clone size only sometimes, using once, few, many, or a class for an expanded clone.

TRBJ2-5 TRBV28 NA NA CASSTLETQYF TGTGCCAGCAGTACCCTAGAGACCCAGTACTTC
TRBJ2-2 TRBV19 few NA CASSIVLFSGELFF TGTGCCAGTAGTATAGTGCTATTTTCCGGGGAGCTGTTTTTT
TRBJ2-4 TRBV29-1 NA NA CSVVRDQENIQYF TGCAGCGTTGTGCGGGACCAAGAAAACATTCAGTACTTC
TRBJ1-6 TRBV28 NA NA CASSSNGGRDSPLHF TGTGCCAGCAGTTCGAATGGGGGCAGGGATTCACCCCTCCACTTT
TRBJ2-1 TRBV4-2 NA TRBD2 CASRLGGRSSYNEQFF TGTGCCAGCCGACTCGGGGGGAGAAGCTCCTACAATGAGCAGTTCTTC
TRBJ2-7 TRBV30 NA NA CAWSVGAGGLTYEQYF TGTGCCTGGAGTGTAGGTGCTGGCGGGCTTACCTACGAGCAGTACTTC
TRBJ2-5 TRBV5-4 NA NA CASSARGGETQYF TGTGCCAGCAGCGCCAGGGGGGGAGAGACCCAGTACTTC
TRBJ1-2 TRBV7-9 NA NA CASSFRVFGYTF TGTGCCAGCAGCTTTAGGGTTTTTGGCTACACCTTC
TRBJ1-4 TRBV3-1/TRBV3-2 once NA CASRAYQGTNEKLFF TGTGCCAGCCGAGCCTATCAGGGAACTAATGAAAAACTGTTTTTT
TRBJ2-1 TRBV28 once NA CASSLSLSSNEQFF TGTGCCAGCAGTTTATCTCTCAGCAGCAATGAGCAGTTCTTC
TRBJ1-2 TRBV3-1/TRBV3-2 NA NA CASSQQDAPGGYTF TGTGCCAGCAGCCAACAAGATGCCCCAGGTGGCTACACCTTC
TRBJ2-7 TRBV27 NA NA CASTPTLRPGGKYEQYF TGTGCCAGCACCCCCACCCTGCGCCCAGGGGGGAAATACGAGCAGTACTTC
TRBJ1-2 TRBV5-1 NA NA CASSPIPDPGGGYTF TGCGCCAGCAGCCCTATTCCTGACCCAGGCGGTGGCTACACCTTC
TRBJ1-1 TRBV28 NA TRBD1 CASSSIGTGEPNTEAFF TGTGCCAGCAGCTCAATAGGGACAGGGGAGCCGAACACTGAAGCTTTCTTT
TRBJ1-2 TRBV4-2 NA NA CASSQDRDYGYTF TGTGCCAGCAGCCAAGATCGGGACTATGGCTACACCTTC
TRBJ2-4 TRBV7-3 NA NA CASSSAGAGNIQYF TGTGCCAGCAGCTCCGCAGGGGCAGGAAACATTCAGTACTTC
TRBJ2-1 TRBV6-5 NA NA CASRQGRETYNEQFF TGTGCCAGCAGACAGGGGCGGGAAACCTACAATGAGCAGTTCTTC
TRBJ1-1 TRBV7-5 NA NA CARSLARRPKEAEAFF TGTGCCAGAAGCTTAGCTAGGCGGCCCAAAGAGGCTGAAGCTTTCTTT
TRBJ2-5 TRBV11-2 NA TRBD2 CASSFNSGGVVKTQYF TGTGCCAGCAGCTTCAATAGCGGGGGGGTTGTTAAGACCCAGTACTTC
TRBJ1-2 TRBV6-5 NA NA CASSYSGGNYGYTF TGTGCCAGCAGTTACTCCGGAGGTAACTATGGCTACACCTTC
TRBJ2-7 TRBV6-6 NA TRBD2 CASRQSGGASYEQYF TGTGCCAGCAGACAAAGCGGGGGGGCCTCTTACGAGCAGTACTTC
TRBJ1-4 TRBV18 NA NA CASSPGVGREKLFF TGTGCCAGCTCACCAGGGGTGGGGCGCGAAAAACTGTTTTTT
TRBJ1-1 TRBV11-2 NA TRBD1 CASSSTQGATEAFF TGTGCCAGCAGCTCAACACAGGGGGCTACTGAAGCTTTCTTT
TRBJ1-2 TRBV4-3 NA NA CASSQDSVREDPWTAFYYGYTF TGCGCCAGCAGCCAAGATTCCGTTCGTGAGGACCCATGGACAGCTTTCTACTATGGCTACACCTTC
TRBJ2-2 TRBV24-1 NA NA CATASGRVDPGELFF TGTGCCACTGCGTCCGGCAGGGTTGACCCCGGGGAGCTGTTTTTT
TRBJ1-1 TRBV3-1/TRBV3-2 NA NA CASSPLTNTEAFF TGTGCCAGCAGCCCCTTGACTAACACTGAAGCTTTCTTT
TRBJ2-7 TRBV4-3 NA NA CASSQEGLPGNYEQYF TGCGCCAGCAGCCAAGAAGGCCTCCCGGGTAACTACGAGCAGTACTTC
TRBJ2-3 TRBV19 once TRBD2 CASSRSGSTDTQYF TGTGCCAGTAGTCGTAGCGGGAGCACAGATACGCAGTATTTT
TRBJ2-7 TRBV9 NA TRBD2 CASSPSGSYEQYF TGTGCCAGCAGCCCTAGCGGGAGCTACGAGCAGTACTTC
TRBJ1-5 TRBV3-1/TRBV3-2 NA NA CASSQRQFNQPQHF TGTGCCAGCAGCCAAAGGCAGTTCAATCAGCCCCAGCATTTT
TRBJ1-2 TRBV28 NA TRBD1 CASRSQTGDYGYTF TGTGCCAGCAGATCCCAGACAGGGGACTATGGCTACACCTTC
TRBJ1-5 TRBV28 NA NA CASSPVEQPQHF TGTGCCAGCAGTCCAGTCGAACAGCCCCAGCATTTT
TRBJ2-1 TRBV7-6 NA NA CASSFNNEQFF TGTGCCAGCAGCTTCAACAATGAGCAGTTCTTC
TRBJ2-7 TRBV7-2 NA TRBD2 CASSSTLGAGDIYEQYF TGTGCCAGCAGCTCAACATTGGGAGCGGGGGACATCTACGAGCAGTACTTC
TRBJ1-1 TRBV6-5 NA TRBD1 CAGAQGASTEAFF TGTGCCGGAGCACAGGGGGCGAGCACTGAAGCTTTCTTT
TRBJ1-1 TRBV9 once NA CASVIRGAFF TGTGCCAGCGTCATAAGAGGGGCTTTCTTT
TRBJ2-7 TRBV2 NA NA CASRRELPYEQYF TGTGCCAGCAGAAGAGAGCTCCCATACGAGCAGTACTTC
TRBJ1-1 TRBV21-1 NA NA CASSKECRGESEAFF TGTGCCAGCAGCAAAGAGTGCAGGGGAGAGAGCGAAGCTTTCTTT
TRBJ1-2 TRBV4-3 NA NA CASSQDSGVDGYTF TGCGCCAGCAGCCAAGATAGCGGGGTCGATGGCTACACCTTC
TRBJ1-4 TRBV18 NA TRBD1 CASSPPGTGDEKLFF TGTGCCAGCTCACCACCCGGGACAGGGGACGAAAAACTGTTTTTT
TRBJ2-7 TRBV5-1 once NA CASSKEGGLAYEQYF TGCGCCAGCAGCAAGGAGGGGGGCCTTGCCTACGAGCAGTACTTC